The clone carrying this T cell receptor (beta chain) was counted at least ten times. Its antigen is unknown. This sample was taken from a study of beta chain features in type 1 diabetes. TCRB transcripts that were expressed got sequenced, as all of the isolated RNA had been reverse transcribed. Clones were sequenced by immunoSEQ multiplex PCR, and TCRdb holds only the in-frame ones, with some missing. This table has approximately 170,000 clones, about 7.9% appearing once. Germline V gene lookup returns CDR1 MDHEN and CDR2 SYDVKM. The CDR3 is made up of 16 amino acids. After removal of 3 bases from V and 1 base from J, the junction contained 8 bases not matched to a gene. Findings of the study overall: When Type 1 diabetes patients were examined, their TCRB CDR3s proved moderately but significantly shorter in all four CD4+ subsets.

This sequence originates from a man aged 18-30 years with type 1 diabetes. The V and J genes are TRBV28 and TRBJ1-2; 7 nucleotides match TRBD1. The sample comprised central memory CD4+ T cells from blood. The CDR3 bases are TGTGCCAGCAGTTTTCCCCAGACAGGGATTAACTATGGCTACACCTTC. Translating gives CASSFPQTGINYGYTF.